A single sample is the source of the 28 T cell receptor beta chains below, sequenced in a study of T cell responses to AZD1222 COVID-19 vaccine. The repertoire was sequenced with immunoSEQ multiplex PCR; TCRdb's copy has only in-frame clones and lacks some. The table has approximately 98,000 clones, approximately 90% seen once. This material consisted of peripheral blood, taken on day 0 of MenACWY control vaccination. These receptors were collected from an adult in good health.

V gene TRBV2 combines with J gene TRBJ2-7, with 15 bases identical to TRBD2. The V gene end was trimmed by 10 bases and the J gene end by 1 base; junction bases not matched to a gene: 11. This CDR3 contains 17 residues. Per the germline V gene, CDR1 is SNHLY and CDR2 is FYNNEI. The CDR3 is CANLPGLAGGPSYEQYF. DNA for the CDR3: TGTGCCAACTTACCGGGACTAGCGGGGGGCCCTTCCTACGAGCAGTACTTC. Looking up the rest from reference TRBV2 and TRBJ2-7 gives the full variable domain: EPEVTQTPSHQVTQMGQEVILRCVPISNHLYFYWYRQILGQKVEFLVSFYNNEISEKSEIFDDQFSVERPDGSNFTLKIRSTKLEDSAMYFCANLPGLAGGPSYEQYFGPGTRLTVT.

The chain joins TRBV6-5 to TRBJ1-5; 7 bases fit TRBD1. Germline V gene lookup returns CDR1 MNHEY and CDR2 SVGAGI. Trimming cost V 6 bases and J 2 bases; bases outside gene matches: 4. This CDR3 is 14 amino acids long. The CDR3 nucleotides are TGTGCCAGCAGGAGGGGGACAGGCAATCAGCCCCAGCATTTT. Translating gives CASRRGTGNQPQHF.

This chain joins TRBV19 and TRBJ2-7; possibly TRBD1 for D (6 bases). V was shortened by 8 bases and J by 1 base, with 9 bases between the two germline ends. Germline CDR1 LNHDA, CDR2 SQIVND (reference sequence). The CDR3 runs to 12 residues. CDR3 region: CASEGESYEQYF. CDR3 bases: TGTGCCAGTGAGGGGGAATCCTACGAGCAGTACTTC.

This clone was seen once. The chain uses TRBV7-9 and TRBJ1-3; 7 nucleotides line up with TRBD1. Trimming at V came to 0 bases and at J to 8 bases, leaving 7 bases not matched to a gene. The CDR3 is 15 residues long. The germline V gene has CDR1 SEHNR and CDR2 FQNEAQ (reference sequence). Here the CDR3 DNA reads TGTGCCAGCAGCTTAGCAAGGACAGGACTTCACACCATATATTTT. Translating it yields CASSLARTGLHTIYF.

V and J are TRBV19 and TRBJ1-1; D possibly corresponds to TRBD1 (5 bases). The CDR3 sequence is 14 residues long. Between the trimmed V and J ends, which lost 3 bases and 8 bases, there was a span of 16 bases. CDR1 and CDR2 from the germline V gene are LNHDA and SQIVND (reference sequence). In DNA, the CDR3 is TGTGCCAGTAGTATTGGGGCGGTGGCGAGAGAAGCTTTCTTT. Translating gives CASSIGAVAREAFF.

The V and J genes are TRBV6-5 and TRBJ2-7; the D gene could be TRBD1 or TRBD2 (5 bases each). Looked up from germline, CDR1 is MNHEY and CDR2 is SVGAGI. V was shortened by 5 bases and J by 0 bases, with 14 bases between the two germline ends. The CDR3 totals 15 residues. This chain's CDR3 is CASSNLGANSYEQYF. In DNA form, the CDR3 reads TGTGCCAGCAGTAATCTCGGGGCGAACTCCTACGAGCAGTACTTC.

The rearrangement uses TRBV5-1 and TRBJ2-2; D unresolved. The V and J ends lost 4 bases and 3 bases respectively, with 13 bases between them. CDR1 is SGHRS, CDR2 YFSETQ, per germline. CDR3 length: 15 amino acids. The CDR3 DNA sequence: TGCGCCAGCAGCGCCGTAGTGGCTGACACCGGGGAGCTGTTTTTT. Translating it yields CASSAVVADTGELFF. The entire variable domain, with the rest obtained from reference TRBV5-1 and TRBJ2-2, is as follows: KAGVTQTPRYLIKTRGQQVTLSCSPISGHRSVSWYQQTPGQGLQFLFEYFSETQRNKGNFPGRFSGRQFSNSRSEMNVSTLELGDSALYLCASSAVVADTGELFFGEGSRLTVL.

The chain combines TRBV2 with TRBJ1-1; a possible D gene is TRBD1 (6 bases). Trimming took off 1 base at V and 7 bases at J, with 13 bases between the two ends. Germline CDR1 is SNHLY and CDR2 is FYNNEI. The CDR3 is made up of 14 amino acids. The CDR3 spells CASSEGAGESEAFF. The CDR3 DNA is TGTGCCAGCAGTGAAGGTGCAGGGGAGAGTGAAGCTTTCTTT.

The gene calls are TRBV7-9 and TRBJ2-3; 10 nucleotides align to TRBD2. This CDR3 comprises 16 residues. The J segment lost 4 bases and the V segment lost 3 bases, leaving 7 bases of the junction unmatched. The germline V gene encodes CDR1 SEHNR and CDR2 FQNEAQ (reference sequence). The DNA for the CDR3 is TGTGCCAGCAGCTTTTTTACTAGCGGGGACCCAGATACGCAGTATTTT. It codes for CASSFFTSGDPDTQYF.

This sequence joins TRBV3-1 (or the pseudogene TRBV3-2) and TRBJ2-1; a possible D gene is TRBD2 (5 bases). Trimming removed 1 base from V and 6 bases from J, with 10 bases in between. The length of the CDR3 is 14 residues. In germline, CDR1 is LGHDT, CDR2 YNNKEL (reference sequence). The CDR3 sequence is CASSQVAGGNEQFF. DNA for the CDR3: TGTGCCAGCAGCCAAGTGGCAGGAGGCAATGAGCAGTTCTTC.

The gene calls are TRBV6-5 and TRBJ1-2; no reliable D call. The CDR3 length is 13 residues. The germline V gene has CDR1 MNHEY and CDR2 SVGAGI. The V end was cut by 8 bases, the J end by 6 bases, with 16 bases between. Here the CDR3 DNA reads TGTGCCAGCTTAGCCCCGGGCAAGAATGGCTACACCTTC. Amino acid sequence: CASLAPGKNGYTF.

This clone was seen a few times. This chain connects TRBV19 to TRBJ2-2; D gene unclear. CDR1 and CDR2 from the germline V gene are LNHDA and SQIVND (reference sequence). This CDR3 spans 14 amino acids. Trimming shortened V by 2 bases and J by 3 bases, and 7 bases separated the two germline ends. The DNA of the CDR3 is TGTGCCAGTAGTATAACCCTCTACACCGGGGAGCTGTTTTTT. Translation: CASSITLYTGELFF.

V usage is TRBV9 and J usage is TRBJ2-1, with 10 bases lining up with TRBD1. This CDR3 has 16 amino acids. V lost 0 bases to trimming and J lost 4 bases; unmatched junction nucleotides: 4. Germline V gene lookup returns CDR1 SGDLS and CDR2 YYNGEE. The CDR3 here is CASSVALGQGYNEQFF. For the CDR3, the DNA is TGTGCCAGCAGCGTAGCCTTGGGACAGGGGTACAATGAGCAGTTCTTC.

The V call is TRBV11-2, the J call TRBJ1-6; D is ambiguous. CDR3 length: 14 amino acids. V lost 4 bases, J lost 11 bases, and 15 bases lay in between. From germline, CDR1 is SGHAT and CDR2 FQNNGV. The chain's CDR3 is CASSSRALETPLHF. The CDR3 DNA sequence: TGTGCCAGCAGCTCTAGGGCCCTGGAGACACCCCTCCACTTT.

This chain uses TRBV30 with TRBJ1-1; 8 bases fit TRBD1. The trim removed 0 bases at V and 5 bases at J, leaving 8 bases unmatched. Germline V gene lookup returns CDR1 GTSNPN and CDR2 SVGIG (reference sequence). This CDR3 has 15 residues. CDR3 loop: CAWSVRGRGPTEAFF. CDR3 in DNA: TGTGCCTGGAGTGTACGCGGCAGGGGGCCAACTGAAGCTTTCTTT.

The genes are TRBV5-1 and TRBJ1-4, with 8 nucleotides matching TRBD1. CDR1 and CDR2 from the germline V gene are SGHRS and YFSETQ. Germline trimming cut 3 bases from V and 7 bases from J; bases unmatched to any gene: 8. CDR3 length: 15 amino acids. The CDR3, as DNA: TGCGCCAGCAGCTCCGAGACAGGGGAACGTGAAAAACTGTTTTTT. This gives the protein CASSSETGEREKLFF. The complete variable domain, with remaining parts taken from reference TRBV5-1 and TRBJ1-4, reads KAGVTQTPRYLIKTRGQQVTLSCSPISGHRSVSWYQQTPGQGLQFLFEYFSETQRNKGNFPGRFSGRQFSNSRSEMNVSTLELGDSALYLCASSSETGEREKLFFGSGTQLSVL.

Regarding this clone: This CDR3 is also generated by other DNA sequences in the sample. The chain uses TRBV4-3 and TRBJ1-3; no reliable D call. The germline V gene encodes CDR1 LGHNA and CDR2 YSLEER. This CDR3 is built from 16 residues. V was pared by 1 base and J by 0 bases, with 10 bases between. The CDR3 sequence: CASSQAPQASGNTIYF. The CDR3, as DNA: TGCGCCAGCAGCCAAGCACCTCAAGCCTCTGGAAACACCATATATTTT.

This rearrangement joins TRBV28 to TRBJ1-1; D not certain. Looked up from germline, CDR1 is MDHEN and CDR2 is SYDVKM. The CDR3 is 17 residues long. V was trimmed by 1 base and J by 1 base, leaving 16 bases between them. The CDR3 DNA sequence: TGTGCCAGCAGTTTATCGGGTTTTGCGCAGAGGAACACTGAAGCTTTCTTT. It codes for CASSLSGFAQRNTEAFF.

V gene TRBV28 combines with J gene TRBJ2-3; possibly TRBD2 for D (7 bases). The CDR3 loop spans 14 amino acids. Germline V gene sequence: CDR1 MDHEN, CDR2 SYDVKM. The V gene lost 2 bases and the J gene lost 5 bases, with 11 bases spanning the gap. The CDR3: CASSLGGARDTQYF. DNA of the CDR3: TGTGCCAGCAGTTTAGGGGGGGCTAGAGATACGCAGTATTTT. The full variable domain, in which reference TRBV28 and TRBJ2-3 provide the parts outside the CDR3, is DVKVTQSSRYLVKRTGEKVFLECVQDMDHENMFWYRQDPGLGLRLIYFSYDVKMKEKGDIPEGYSVSREKKERFSLILESASTNQTSMYLCASSLGGARDTQYFGPGTRLTVL.

The chain couples TRBV7-9 to TRBJ2-2; perhaps TRBD1 as D (6 bases). In germline, CDR1 is SEHNR, CDR2 FQNEAQ (reference sequence). Trimming stripped 5 bases from V and 7 bases from J, with 17 bases between. CDR3 length: 15 residues. The CDR3 loop reads CASSLGTNTDGELFF. The CDR3 nucleotides are TGTGCCAGCAGCCTCGGGACAAATACCGACGGGGAGCTGTTTTTT.

CDR3 sequence (DNA): TGTGCCAGCAGCCCCAAGGGACTAGCGGGGGGGCAGGCCAAAAACATTCAGTACTTC. Protein product: CASSPKGLAGGQAKNIQYF. The chain links TRBV9 to TRBJ2-4, with TRBD2 matching 16 bases. This CDR3 contains 19 residues. J gave up 1 base and V 4 bases, and 8 bases lay outside the gene matches. CDR1 SGDLS and CDR2 YYNGEE come from the germline V gene. Together with reference TRBV9 and TRBJ2-4, the CDR3 gives the full variable domain: DSGVTQTPKHLITATGQRVTLRCSPRSGDLSVYWYQQSLDQGLQFLIQYYNGEERAKGNILERFSAQQFPDLHSELNLSSLELGDSALYFCASSPKGLAGGQAKNIQYFGAGTRLSVL.

CDR3 in DNA: TGTGCCATCAGAAAGACTAGCGGGGGGCAGAACACCGGGGAGCTGTTTTTT. Translation gives CAIRKTSGGQNTGELFF. This rearrangement joins TRBV10-3 to TRBJ2-2, with 13 nucleotides matching TRBD2. Germline CDR1 reads ENHRY; CDR2 reads SYGVKD. This CDR3 is 17 amino acids long. Trimming took 6 bases from V and 1 from J; bases not matched to a gene: 5.

This sequence joins TRBV5-1 and TRBJ1-3, with 7 bases fitting TRBD1. The CDR3 consists of 18 residues. Per the germline V gene, CDR1 is SGHRS and CDR2 is YFSETQ. V trimming: 4 bases; J trimming: 0 bases; junction bases outside the gene matches: 13. CDR3 sequence reads: CASSRDSLLFDSGNTIYF. In DNA, the CDR3 is TGCGCCAGCAGCCGGGACAGCTTACTTTTTGACTCTGGAAACACCATATATTTT.

V is TRBV7-2 and J is TRBJ1-1; the D is unclear. The CDR3 has 16 amino acids. Trimming cost V 4 bases and J 0 bases, with 15 bases left between them. The germline CDR1 and CDR2 sequences are SGHTA and FQGNSA. CDR3 bases: TGTGCCAGCAGCTCCTTCAGGAGCGGACTGAACACTGAAGCTTTCTTT. It codes for CASSSFRSGLNTEAFF. The full variable domain, completed using reference TRBV7-2 and TRBJ1-1, is GAGVSQSPSNKVTEKGKDVELRCDPISGHTALYWYRQSLGQGLEFLIYFQGNSAPDKSGLPSDRFSAERTGGSVSTLTIQRTQQEDSAVYLCASSSFRSGLNTEAFFGQGTRLTVV.

The sample holds one count of this clone. The rearrangement uses TRBV6-1 and TRBJ1-2; no firm D call. In germline, CDR1 is MNHNS, CDR2 SASEGT. This CDR3 is built from 14 residues. V was trimmed by 2 bases and J by 0 bases, leaving 7 bases between them. CDR3 sequence (DNA): TGTGCCAGCAGTGAAAGTACAGCTAACTATGGCTACACCTTC. Translating it yields CASSESTANYGYTF.

This chain joins TRBV4-3 and TRBJ1-2, with 7 bases aligning to TRBD1. This CDR3 has 17 residues. CDR1 LGHNA and CDR2 YSLEER come from the germline V gene. J gave up 8 bases and V 0 bases, and 15 bases lay outside the gene matches. CDR3 DNA: TGCGCCAGCAGCCAAGATCAGGGGGGCCCGCCGTCTAAAGGCTACACCTTC. Its translation is CASSQDQGGPPSKGYTF.

The V call is TRBV29-1, the J call TRBJ1-2; a weak D match, TRBD1 (5 bases). Germline V CDR1 and CDR2: SQVTM, ANQGSEA. The CDR3 consists of 11 residues. V was shortened by 7 bases and J by 4 bases, with 10 bases between the two germline ends. The CDR3 protein is CSATDFYGYTF. The CDR3, as DNA: TGCAGCGCGACAGATTTCTATGGCTACACCTTC.

Concerning this clone itself: Other nucleotide sequences in the sample specify the same CDR3. The rearrangement links TRBV18 to TRBJ1-4, with 8 bases that match TRBD1. Germline CDR1 is KGHSH and CDR2 is LQKENI. The CDR3 has 15 amino acids. V gave up 3 bases and J gave up 4 bases; unmatched junction bases: 4. The chain's CDR3 is CASSPLGQGNEKLFF. DNA of the CDR3: TGTGCCAGCTCACCCCTCGGACAGGGTAATGAAAAACTGTTTTTT.